This T cell receptor (beta chain) was captured by sequencing in a study of blood T cell repertoires in COVID-19. Germline CDR1 is MGHRA and CDR2 is YSYEKL. The CDR3 is 18 residues long. Trimming took 0 bases from V and 5 from J; bases not matched to a gene: 11. Study members were between about 18 and 95 years old and lived in around 24 US regions. Recovery meant two consecutive negative NP/OP PCR tests, professional clearance, or resolved symptoms. In the authors' workflow: Reference gene primer amplification in the assay estimated nucleated cell counts. Produced via immunoSEQ multiplex PCR; TCRdb's table is partial and in-frame only. The V and J calls and clone size come from that table; D and trimming were worked out from the DNA. The repertoire holds approximately 170,000 clones, with 88% as singletons.

This chain connects TRBV4-1 to TRBJ2-5; 11 bases align to TRBD2. The source of this sequence is a woman younger than 35 who had recovered from COVID-19. Sequencing was done on a sample of PBMCs or T cells enriched from blood (not recorded which). CDR3 region: CASSQDRVASGRLETQYF. CDR3 DNA sequence: TGCGCCAGCAGCCAAGATAGGGTCGCTAGCGGGAGGTTGGAGACCCAGTACTTC.